This is a list of T cell receptor beta chains from one sample in a study of T cells after yellow fever vaccination. One entry per CDR3 protein results from TCRdb running MiXCR on the 5' RACE reads. The top ten clones hold about 15% of a sample with 450,000 to 550,000 distinct CDR3 sequences, 20% to 25% of them seen once. Material: PBMCs, obtained 20 to 25 days after the first yellow fever vaccination. These receptors were obtained from a man aged 18 to 29 who received the YFV17D yellow fever vaccine. CDR3s include the opening cysteine and the closing phenylalanine or tryptophan. The D gene is left open where the match is weak. Some rows have no size entry. The others give once, few or many, or a class for an expanded clone.

J,size,V,D,CDR3,DNA
TRBJ2-1,.,TRBV4-1,.,CASSQRDSHNEQFF,TGCGCCAGCAGCCAAAGGGACTCCCACAATGAGCAGTTCTTC
TRBJ1-2,few,TRBV4-3,.,CASSQDTGSLYGYTF,TGCGCCAGCAGCCAAGATACAGGGTCTTTGTATGGCTACACCTTC
TRBJ2-2,few,TRBV15,.,CATSRVRAGELFF,TGTGCCACCTCCAGGGTTCGGGCCGGGGAGCTGTTTTTT
TRBJ1-1,few,TRBV7-9,.,CANRRDFGEGMNTEAFF,TGTGCCAATAGAAGGGACTTCGGGGAGGGGATGAACACTGAAGCTTTCTTT
TRBJ2-1,few,TRBV20-1,TRBD2,CSGGLEGEQFF,TGCAGCGGGGGACTAGAAGGTGAGCAGTTCTTC
TRBJ2-2,.,TRBV19,.,CASKAGVTGELFF,TGTGCCAGTAAAGCAGGTGTCACCGGGGAGCTGTTTTTT
TRBJ2-7,.,TRBV13,.,CASSLQVDEQYF,TGTGCCAGCAGCTTACAGGTGGACGAGCAGTACTTC
TRBJ2-5,.,TRBV29-1,.,CSVELWVAGAPIEETQYF,TGCAGCGTGGAATTATGGGTGGCAGGGGCGCCTATAGAAGAGACCCAGTACTTC
TRBJ1-1,.,TRBV7-3,TRBD1,CASSMGQGMEDTEAFF,TGTGCCAGCAGTATGGGACAGGGGATGGAGGACACTGAAGCTTTCTTT
TRBJ2-5,.,TRBV20-1,TRBD1,CSADGPGQGKETQYF,TGCAGTGCCGACGGACCGGGACAGGGAAAAGAGACCCAGTACTTC
TRBJ2-1,.,TRBV7-2,TRBD1,CASSTNPPDRVDEQFF,TGTGCCAGCAGCACCAATCCCCCGGACAGGGTTGATGAGCAGTTCTTC
TRBJ1-2,.,TRBV29-1,.,CSVGLAGPYGYTF,TGCAGCGTTGGTCTCGCAGGGCCTTATGGCTACACCTTC
TRBJ1-4,few,TRBV28,TRBD1,CASSSLTGARNEKLFF,TGTGCCAGCAGTTCATTAACAGGGGCCCGCAATGAAAAACTGTTTTTT
TRBJ1-1,few,TRBV30,.,CAWSDWYTEAFF,TGTGCCTGGAGTGATTGGTACACTGAAGCTTTCTTT
TRBJ2-7,few,TRBV7-9,.,CASSIKSSYEQYF,TGTGCCAGCAGCATTAAGAGCTCCTACGAGCAGTACTTC
TRBJ1-5,.,TRBV5-6,.,CASSVTVGEYSNQPQHF,TGTGCCAGCAGCGTGACAGTGGGAGAATATAGCAATCAGCCCCAGCATTTT
TRBJ1-1,few,TRBV29-1,.,CSVVPGVTEAFF,TGCAGCGTTGTGCCGGGGGTCACTGAAGCTTTCTTT
TRBJ1-2,.,TRBV5-1,.,CASSTIPARSVNYGYTF,TGCGCCAGCTCTACGATCCCAGCACGGTCAGTTAACTATGGCTACACCTTC
TRBJ2-5,.,TRBV5-1,.,CASSLDPAIQETQYF,TGCGCCAGCAGCTTGGATCCGGCCATCCAAGAGACCCAGTACTTC
TRBJ1-2,.,TRBV25-1,.,CASSARQAKGFGYTF,TGTGCCAGCAGTGCACGACAGGCTAAGGGCTTTGGCTACACCTTC
TRBJ1-5,.,TRBV12-3/TRBV12-4,.,CASSSARQGSSNQPQHF,TGTGCCAGCAGTTCCGCACGTCAGGGCTCGAGCAATCAGCCCCAGCATTTT
TRBJ2-7,.,TRBV5-1,.,CASSPTLDSYEQYF,TGCGCCAGCAGCCCCACACTGGACTCCTACGAGCAGTACTTC
TRBJ2-5,few,TRBV7-6,.,CASSLDWGSETQYF,TGTGCCAGCAGCTTAGACTGGGGCTCCGAGACCCAGTACTTC
TRBJ2-1,few,TRBV7-3,.,CASSSGLTSYNEQFF,TGTGCCAGCAGCTCCGGACTGACCTCCTACAATGAGCAGTTCTTC
TRBJ2-7,.,TRBV7-9,.,CASRGGAIHEQYF,TGTGCCAGCAGGGGGGGGGCGATTCACGAGCAGTACTTC
TRBJ2-4,.,TRBV4-1,TRBD2,CASSPGLAVLKGNIQYF,TGCGCCAGCAGCCCGGGACTAGCGGTCCTGAAGGGTAACATTCAGTACTTC
TRBJ2-5,few,TRBV20-1,.,CSARLGGARQETQYF,TGCAGTGCTAGGCTTGGGGGGGCGAGACAAGAGACCCAGTACTTC
TRBJ2-1,.,TRBV6-5,TRBD2,CASSSSRGGLGNEQFF,TGTGCCAGCAGTTCCTCTCGGGGGGGCCTAGGGAATGAGCAGTTCTTC
TRBJ2-2,.,TRBV23-1,.,CAIPDSEHRELFF,TGCGCCATTCCGGACAGTGAACACCGGGAGCTGTTTTTT
TRBJ2-3,.,TRBV6-2/TRBV6-3,TRBD2,CASSESPLAGGQKPQYF,TGTGCCAGCTCGGAGTCCCCTCTAGCGGGGGGGCAAAAGCCGCAGTATTTT
TRBJ1-1,.,TRBV29-1,.,CSVKGVTEAFF,TGCAGCGTGAAAGGGGTCACTGAAGCTTTCTTT